Given below is one T cell receptor (beta chain) in context. The antigen remains undetermined. This sample is drawn from a study of T cell responses to AZD1222 COVID-19 vaccine. As for the study in general: Second-dose schedules of about 4 or about 12 weeks were combined. Study results and limitations: Two AZD1222 administrations were followed by greater Spike-specific TCR breadth and depth. Sampled repertoires all dated from after the peak T cell response. Donors were mostly white British, more females; clonal diversity possibly underestimated.

In germline, CDR1 is KGHSH, CDR2 LQKENI. V was cut by 1 base and J by 7 bases, with 13 bases left in between. The CDR3 contains 14 residues. Sequencing used immunoSEQ multiplex PCR; TCRdb keeps in-frame clones, though not all of them. Of 150,000 or so clones listed, nearly 95% are singletons. This material consisted of peripheral blood, taken on day 0 of AZD1222 vaccination. This rearrangement joins TRBV18 to TRBJ2-5; the D is unclear. This TCR derives from an adult in good health. The CDR3 protein is CASSPQDSSVTQYF. DNA for the CDR3: TGTGCCAGCTCACCACAGGATTCATCGGTGACCCAGTACTTC.